This T cell receptor beta chain was captured by sequencing in a study of OX40 agonist ivuxolimab in advanced cancers. This CDR3 has 16 amino acids. Germline assignment: CDR1 SGHVS and CDR2 FQNEAQ. J lost 6 bases, V lost 1 base, and 10 bases had no gene match. Clones were read by immunoSEQ multiplex PCR, and TCRdb kept only the in-frame ones, dropping some. The sample contains tens of thousands of clones, around 90% of which appear only once. The receptor comes from an adult with an advanced solid tumor such as melanoma, head and neck, liver or kidney cancer. This rearrangement joins TRBV7-8 to TRBJ2-7; 9 positions agree with TRBD1. The source material was CD4+ or CD8+ T cells sorted from blood, sampled in a trial of the OX40 agonist ivuxolimab. In DNA, the CDR3 is TGTGCCAGCAGCTTAGAAACAGGGGGCGGTTTGTTCGAGCAGTACTTC. The encoded protein is CASSLETGGGLFEQYF.